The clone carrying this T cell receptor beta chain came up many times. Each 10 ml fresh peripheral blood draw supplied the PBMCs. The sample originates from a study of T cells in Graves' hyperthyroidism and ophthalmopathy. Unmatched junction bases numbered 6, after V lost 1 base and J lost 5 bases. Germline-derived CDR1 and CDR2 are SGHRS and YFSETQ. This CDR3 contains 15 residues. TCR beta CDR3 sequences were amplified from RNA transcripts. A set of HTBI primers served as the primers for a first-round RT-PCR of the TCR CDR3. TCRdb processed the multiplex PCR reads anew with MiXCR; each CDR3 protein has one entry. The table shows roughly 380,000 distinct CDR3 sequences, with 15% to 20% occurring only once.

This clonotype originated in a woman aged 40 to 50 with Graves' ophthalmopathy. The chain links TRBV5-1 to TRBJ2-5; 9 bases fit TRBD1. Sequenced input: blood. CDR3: CASSLIGQGTETQYF. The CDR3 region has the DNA TGCGCCAGCAGCTTGATTGGACAGGGGACTGAGACCCAGTACTTC.